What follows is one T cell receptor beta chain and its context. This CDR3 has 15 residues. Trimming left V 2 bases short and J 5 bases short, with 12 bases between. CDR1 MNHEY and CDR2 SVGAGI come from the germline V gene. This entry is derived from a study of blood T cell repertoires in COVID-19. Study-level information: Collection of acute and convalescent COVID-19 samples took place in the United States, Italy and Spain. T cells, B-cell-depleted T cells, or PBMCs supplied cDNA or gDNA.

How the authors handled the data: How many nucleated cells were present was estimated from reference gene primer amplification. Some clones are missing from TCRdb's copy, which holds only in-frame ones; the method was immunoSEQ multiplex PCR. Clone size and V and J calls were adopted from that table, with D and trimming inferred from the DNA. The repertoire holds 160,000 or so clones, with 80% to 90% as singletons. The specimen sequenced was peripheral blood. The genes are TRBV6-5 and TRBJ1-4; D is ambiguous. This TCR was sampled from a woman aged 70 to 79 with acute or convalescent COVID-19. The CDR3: CASSYGRNRNEKLFF. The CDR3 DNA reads TGTGCCAGCAGTTACGGTAGAAATCGGAATGAAAAACTGTTTTTT.